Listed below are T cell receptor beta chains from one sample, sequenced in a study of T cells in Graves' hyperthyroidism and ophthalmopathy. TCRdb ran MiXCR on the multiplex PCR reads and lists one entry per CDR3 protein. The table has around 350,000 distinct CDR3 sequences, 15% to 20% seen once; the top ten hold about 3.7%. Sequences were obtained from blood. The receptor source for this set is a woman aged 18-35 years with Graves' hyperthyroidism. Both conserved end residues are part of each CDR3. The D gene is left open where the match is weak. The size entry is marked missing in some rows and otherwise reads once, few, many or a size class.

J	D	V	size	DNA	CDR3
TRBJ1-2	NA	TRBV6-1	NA	TGTGCCGTCGGAGGGGGATTCCAGGGAGGCTACACCTTC	CAVGGGFQGGYTF
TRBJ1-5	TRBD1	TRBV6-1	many	TGTGCCAGCAGAGATGGACAGGGGGATCATCAGCCCCAGCATTTT	CASRDGQGDHQPQHF
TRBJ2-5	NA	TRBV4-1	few	TGCGCCAGCAGCCAAGTGGGGGGTATGAAGACCCAGTACTTC	CASSQVGGMKTQYF
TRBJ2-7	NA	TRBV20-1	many	TGCAGTGCTAGAGGCTACTACGAGCAGTACTTC	CSARGYYEQYF
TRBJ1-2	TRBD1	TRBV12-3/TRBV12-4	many	TGTGCCAGCAGGCAGGGGGCCTATGGCTACACCTTC	CASRQGAYGYTF
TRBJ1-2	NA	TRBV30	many	TGTGCCTGCTACCTCCGGGGTGGCTACACCTTC	CACYLRGGYTF
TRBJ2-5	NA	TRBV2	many	TGTGCCAGCTTACAGGGTCCGGAGACCCAGTACTTC	CASLQGPETQYF
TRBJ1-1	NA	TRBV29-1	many	TGCAGCACCGCAAGGGGTAACGCTGAAGCTTTCTTT	CSTARGNAEAFF
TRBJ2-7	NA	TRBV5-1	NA	TGCGTCAGCAGCTTAGAACAATCCTACGAGCAGTACTTC	CVSSLEQSYEQYF
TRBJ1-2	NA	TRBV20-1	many	TGCAGTGCTGTACGTGGGGATCAGGGCTACACCTTC	CSAVRGDQGYTF
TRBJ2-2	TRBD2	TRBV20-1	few	TGCAGTGCTAGAGATGAAGCGGGGGGTCTAGGCGGGGAGCTGTTTTTT	CSARDEAGGLGGELFF
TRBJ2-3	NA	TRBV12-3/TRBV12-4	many	TGTGCCACCTCCACAGATACGCAGTATTTT	CATSTDTQYF
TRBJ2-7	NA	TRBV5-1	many	TGCGCCAGCACGGGGGACTACGAGCAGTACTTC	CASTGDYEQYF
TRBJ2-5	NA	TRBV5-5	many	TGTGCCAGCAGCTTGGCTCGATCATCCTGGCAGGGGGGTGAGACCCAGTACTTC	CASSLARSSWQGGETQYF
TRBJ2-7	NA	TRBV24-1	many	TGTGCCACCAGTGATCCCCTCAGGCAGTACTTC	CATSDPLRQYF
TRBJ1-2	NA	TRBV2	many	TGTGCCGGAGGGGTTAACTATGGCTACACCTTC	CAGGVNYGYTF
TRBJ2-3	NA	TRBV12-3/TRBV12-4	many	TGTGCCAGCAGTCAAAGCGGGTCGAGAGATACGCAGTATTTT	CASSQSGSRDTQYF
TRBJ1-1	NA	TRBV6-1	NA	TGTGCCAGCAGTGAAGGTACACATATGAACACTGAAGCTTTCTTT	CASSEGTHMNTEAFF